These T cell receptor beta chains were read from a single sample in a study of cytomegalovirus exposure and HLA in healthy donors. Sequencing was performed with immunoSEQ multiplex PCR; in TCRdb, only in-frame clones are kept and a portion is missing. The sample has about 110,000 clones, approximately 84% seen once. Sequencing was carried out using PBMCs. Receptor source: a man aged 25 to 45 in good health and CMV-seronegative. CDR3s include the opening cysteine and the closing phenylalanine or tryptophan. The D gene is left open where the match is weak. Only some rows state a clone size, as once, few, many or a class for expanded clones.

>TRBV5-1|TRBD2|TRBJ2-7|-
CASSPGLGTYEQYF
TGCGCCAGCAGCCCTGGACTAGGAACCTACGAGCAGTACTTC
>TRBV7-2|-|TRBJ1-5|-
CASSLTMIGNQPQHF
TGTGCCAGCAGCTTAACGATGATAGGCAATCAGCCCCAGCATTTT
>TRBV25-1|TRBD1|TRBJ2-2|few
CASSAGQGSTGELFF
TGTGCCAGCAGTGCCGGACAGGGTTCAACCGGGGAGCTGTTTTTT
>TRBV10-3|TRBD1|TRBJ1-5|once
CAIGDRAYQPQHF
TGTGCCATTGGGGACAGGGCATATCAGCCCCAGCATTTT
>TRBV7-9|-|TRBJ2-7|-
CASSLAQGYEQYF
TGTGCCAGCAGCTTAGCTCAGGGGTACGAGCAGTACTTC
>TRBV5-4|-|TRBJ2-3|once
CASSRGGAGPSTDTQYF
TGTGCCAGCAGCCGTGGTGGGGCGGGACCCTCCACAGATACGCAGTATTTT
>TRBV6-1|-|TRBJ2-7|-
CASTLPPDAGEQYF
TGTGCCAGCACCCTACCCCCCGACGCGGGCGAGCAGTACTTC
>TRBV11-2|-|TRBJ1-2|once
CASSPNWGVGYTF
TGTGCCAGCAGCCCAAACTGGGGGGTCGGCTACACCTTC
>TRBV4-1|TRBD1|TRBJ1-2|-
CASSQGQAANYGYTF
TGCGCCAGCAGCCAGGGACAGGCGGCTAACTATGGCTACACCTTC
>TRBV28|-|TRBJ1-1|-
CASSLLRIEAFF
TGTGCCAGCAGTTTACTAAGAATCGAAGCTTTCTTT
>TRBV5-6|-|TRBJ1-4|-
CASSLGQAEVLFF
TGTGCCAGCAGCTTGGGACAGGCGGAAGTCCTGTTTTTT
>TRBV6-1|-|TRBJ1-5|-
CASSDHDSYNQPQHF
TGTGCCAGCAGTGATCATGACAGCTACAATCAGCCCCAGCATTTT
>TRBV25-1|-|TRBJ2-5|-
CASRGSLGAGETQYF
TGTGCCAGCAGAGGTAGCTTGGGGGCCGGAGAGACCCAGTACTTC
>TRBV4-1|TRBD2|TRBJ2-1|-
CASSQGTSGNNEQFF
TGCGCCAGCAGCCAAGGGACTAGCGGGAACAATGAGCAGTTCTTC
>TRBV28|TRBD1|TRBJ2-7|-
CANSLTWGTEYYEQYF
TGTGCCAACAGTCTAACTTGGGGGACAGAATACTACGAGCAGTACTTC
>TRBV4-2|TRBD2|TRBJ2-1|-
CASSQERGGGGAGINEQFF
TGTGCCAGCAGCCAAGAAAGGGGCGGCGGGGGGGCCGGTATCAATGAGCAGTTCTTC
>TRBV6-6|TRBD2|TRBJ2-1|once
CATQLAGAYNEQFF
TGTGCCACCCAACTAGCGGGAGCCTACAATGAGCAGTTCTTC
>TRBV2|-|TRBJ2-7|-
CASREDSPNEQYF
TGTGCCAGCAGGGAGGACAGCCCCAACGAGCAGTACTTC
>TRBV28|-|TRBJ1-4|-
CASSFGGGGNEKLFF
TGTGCCAGCAGTTTTGGGGGGGGCGGTAATGAAAAACTGTTTTTT
>TRBV30|-|TRBJ1-1|-
CAWSRGRRTEAFF
TGTGCCTGGAGTCGGGGTAGGAGAACTGAAGCTTTCTTT
>TRBV2|-|TRBJ1-2|-
CASIRERGAPNNYGYTF
TGTGCCAGCATAAGAGAACGGGGGGCCCCTAATAACTATGGCTACACCTTC
>TRBV7-9|TRBD1|TRBJ2-3|once
CASSYPGQGADTQYF
TGTGCCAGCAGCTACCCGGGACAGGGAGCAGATACGCAGTATTTT
>TRBV27|TRBD1|TRBJ1-2|-
CASSLSKQGAYGYTF
TGTGCCAGCAGTTTATCGAAGCAGGGGGCGTATGGCTACACCTTC
>TRBV13|-|TRBJ2-2|-
CASSLGLAGELFF
TGTGCCAGCAGCTTAGGGCTAGCCGGGGAGCTGTTTTTT
>TRBV20-1|-|TRBJ2-5|once
CSAKSRETQYF
TGCAGTGCTAAGTCCAGGGAGACCCAGTACTTC
>TRBV4-1|-|TRBJ2-7|-
CASSPITRGSYEQYF
TGCGCCAGCAGCCCAATTACCCGGGGCTCCTACGAGCAGTACTTC
>TRBV5-1|TRBD1|TRBJ1-1|-
CASSLVTTGDIRANTEAFF
TGCGCCAGCAGCTTAGTGACTACAGGGGATATTCGGGCGAACACTGAAGCTTTCTTT